This T cell receptor (beta chain) was observed in a study of Graves' ophthalmopathy and Graves' hyperthyroidism. Germline V gene sequence: CDR1 MNHEY, CDR2 SVGEGT. CDR3 length: 18 residues. The trim removed 2 bases at V and 0 bases at J, leaving 0 bases unmatched. The TCR beta CDR3 regions underwent amplification from RNA transcripts. The authors performed first-round RT-PCR with HTBI primers and then a second-round multiplex PCR. TCRdb passed the multiplex PCR reads through MiXCR, listing each CDR3 protein once. The table shows about 380,000 distinct CDR3 sequences, with 15% occurring only once. The table lists this clonotype with many counts.

Sequenced input: peripheral blood. The chain couples TRBV6-2 or TRBV6-3 to TRBJ2-2; 16 nucleotides align to TRBD2. The receptor was isolated from a woman aged 18 to 35 with stable Graves' hyperthyroidism. The CDR3 loop is CASSYGTSGGANTGELFF. CDR3 nucleotides: TGTGCCAGCAGTTACGGGACTAGCGGGGGGGCGAACACCGGGGAGCTGTTTTTT.